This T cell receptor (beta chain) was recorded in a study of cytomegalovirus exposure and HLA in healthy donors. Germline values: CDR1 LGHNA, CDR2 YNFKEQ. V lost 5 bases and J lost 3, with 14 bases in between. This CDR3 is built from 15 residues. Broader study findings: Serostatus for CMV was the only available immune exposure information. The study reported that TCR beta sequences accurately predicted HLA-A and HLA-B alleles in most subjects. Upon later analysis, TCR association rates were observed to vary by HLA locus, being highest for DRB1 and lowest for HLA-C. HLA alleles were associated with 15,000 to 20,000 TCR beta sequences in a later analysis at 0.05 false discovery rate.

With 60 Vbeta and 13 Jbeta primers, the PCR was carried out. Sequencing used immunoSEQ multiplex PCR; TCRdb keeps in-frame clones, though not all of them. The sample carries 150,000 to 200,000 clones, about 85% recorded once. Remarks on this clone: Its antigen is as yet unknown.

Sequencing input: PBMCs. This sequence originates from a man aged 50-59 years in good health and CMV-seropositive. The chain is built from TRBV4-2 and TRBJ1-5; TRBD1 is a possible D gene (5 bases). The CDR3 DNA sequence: TGTGCCAGCAGCATAAGCAGGGTATACAATCAGCCCCAGCATTTT. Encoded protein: CASSISRVYNQPQHF.